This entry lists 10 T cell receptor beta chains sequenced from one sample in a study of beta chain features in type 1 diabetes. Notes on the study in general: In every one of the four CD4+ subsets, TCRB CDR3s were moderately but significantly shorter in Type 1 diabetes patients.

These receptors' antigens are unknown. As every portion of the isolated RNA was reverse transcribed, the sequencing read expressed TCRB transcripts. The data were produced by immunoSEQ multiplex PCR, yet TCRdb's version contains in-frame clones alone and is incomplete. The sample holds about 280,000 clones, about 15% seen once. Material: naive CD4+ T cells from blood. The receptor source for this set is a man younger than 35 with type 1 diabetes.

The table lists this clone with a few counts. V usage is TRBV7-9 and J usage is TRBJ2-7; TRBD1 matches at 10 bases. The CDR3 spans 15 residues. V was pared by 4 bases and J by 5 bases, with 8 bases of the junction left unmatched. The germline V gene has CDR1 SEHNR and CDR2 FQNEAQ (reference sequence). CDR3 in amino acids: CASSSPGQGTHEQYF. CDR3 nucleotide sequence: TGTGCCAGCAGCTCTCCGGGACAGGGGACCCACGAGCAGTACTTC.

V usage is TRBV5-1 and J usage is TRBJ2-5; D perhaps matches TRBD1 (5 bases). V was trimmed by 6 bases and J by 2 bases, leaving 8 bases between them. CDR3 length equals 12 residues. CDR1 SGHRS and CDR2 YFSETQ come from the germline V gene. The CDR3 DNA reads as TGCGCCAGCACAGGACAACAAGAGACCCAGTACTTC. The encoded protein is CASTGQQETQYF.

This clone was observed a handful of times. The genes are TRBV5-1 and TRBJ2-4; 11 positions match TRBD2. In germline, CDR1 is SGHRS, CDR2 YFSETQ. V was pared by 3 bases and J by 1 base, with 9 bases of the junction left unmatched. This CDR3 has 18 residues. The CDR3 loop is CASSSTSGGQGAKNIQYF. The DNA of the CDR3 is TGCGCCAGCAGCTCAACTAGCGGGGGACAAGGTGCCAAAAACATTCAGTACTTC.

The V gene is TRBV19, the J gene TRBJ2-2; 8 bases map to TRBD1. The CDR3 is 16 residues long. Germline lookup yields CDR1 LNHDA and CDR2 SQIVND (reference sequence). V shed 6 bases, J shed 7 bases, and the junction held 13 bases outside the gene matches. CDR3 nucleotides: TGTGCCAGTAGAAAAACCTCGACAGGGGAGAGCGGGGAGCTGTTTTTT. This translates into CASRKTSTGESGELFF.

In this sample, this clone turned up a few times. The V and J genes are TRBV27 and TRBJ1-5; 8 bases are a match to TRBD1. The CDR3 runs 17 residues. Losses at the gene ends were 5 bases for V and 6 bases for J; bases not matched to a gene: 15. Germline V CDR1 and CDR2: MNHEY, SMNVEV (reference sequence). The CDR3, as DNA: TGTGCCAGCAGTCCGCTCATTCGGACAGGGTTGCCTCAGCCCCAGCATTTT. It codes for CASSPLIRTGLPQPQHF.

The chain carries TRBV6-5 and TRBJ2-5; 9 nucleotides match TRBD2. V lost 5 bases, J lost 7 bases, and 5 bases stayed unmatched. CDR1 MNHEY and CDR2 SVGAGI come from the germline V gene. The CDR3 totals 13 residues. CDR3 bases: TGTGCCAGCAGTCCGGGACTAGCTATGACCCAGTACTTC. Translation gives CASSPGLAMTQYF.

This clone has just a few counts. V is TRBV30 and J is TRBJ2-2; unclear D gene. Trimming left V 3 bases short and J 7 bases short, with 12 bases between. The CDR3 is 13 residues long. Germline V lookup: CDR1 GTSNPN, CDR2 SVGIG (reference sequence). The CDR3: CAWSSSAVGELFF. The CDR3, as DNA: TGTGCCTGGAGCAGTAGTGCGGTCGGGGAGCTGTTTTTT.

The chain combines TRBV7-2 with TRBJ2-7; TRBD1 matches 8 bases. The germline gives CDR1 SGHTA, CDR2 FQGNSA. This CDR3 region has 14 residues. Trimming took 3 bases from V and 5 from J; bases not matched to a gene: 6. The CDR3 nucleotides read TGTGCCAGCAGCTTGGACAGGGAAAGGGACGAGCAGTACTTC. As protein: CASSLDRERDEQYF.

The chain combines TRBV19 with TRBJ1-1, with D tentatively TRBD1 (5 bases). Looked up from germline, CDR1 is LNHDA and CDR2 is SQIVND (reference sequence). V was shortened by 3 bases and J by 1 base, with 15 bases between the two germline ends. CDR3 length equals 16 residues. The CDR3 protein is CASSIVFAGGNTEAFF. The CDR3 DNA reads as TGTGCCAGTAGTATTGTGTTCGCGGGGGGGAACACTGAAGCTTTCTTT.

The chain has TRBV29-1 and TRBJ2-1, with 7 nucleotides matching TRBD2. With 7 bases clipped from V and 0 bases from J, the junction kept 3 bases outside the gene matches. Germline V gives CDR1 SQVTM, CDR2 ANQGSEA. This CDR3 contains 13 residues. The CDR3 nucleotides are TGCAGCGACGGGGGGAGCTCCTACAATGAGCAGTTCTTC. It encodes CSDGGSSYNEQFF.